Below are 12 T cell receptor beta chains sequenced from a single sample in a study of blood T cell repertoires in COVID-19. Only in-frame clones appear in the TCRdb table, and some are missing; sequencing was by immunoSEQ multiplex PCR. Of tens of thousands of clones listed, roughly 85% are singletons. Source material: peripheral blood. All receptors derive from a woman over 75 with acute or convalescent COVID-19.

The chain carries TRBV9 and TRBJ2-3, with 9 bases that match TRBD2. The CDR3 has 16 residues. The V segment lost 4 bases and the J segment 4 bases; nucleotides outside the gene matches: 10. Germline V gene data show CDR1 as SGDLS and CDR2 as YYNGEE. The CDR3 here is CASSLGGGGAADTQYF. The CDR3 DNA reads as TGTGCCAGCAGCCTAGGTGGCGGGGGGGCAGCAGATACGCAGTATTTT.

This chain uses TRBV3-1 (or the pseudogene TRBV3-2) with TRBJ2-5; 12 bases line up with TRBD1. The CDR3 is made up of 13 amino acids. Germline lookup yields CDR1 LGHDT and CDR2 YNNKEL (reference sequence). V lost 3 bases to trimming and J lost 10 bases; unmatched junction nucleotides: 3. The CDR3 region is CASSQGTGGYQYF. CDR3 sequence (DNA): TGTGCCAGCAGCCAGGGGACAGGGGGCTACCAGTACTTC.

The chain joins TRBV11-2 to TRBJ2-2; the match to TRBD2 covers 13 bases. The V and J ends lost 5 bases and 8 bases, in that order; junction bases with no gene match: 8. From germline, CDR1 is SGHAT and CDR2 FQNNGV. CDR3 length: 16 residues. The CDR3 DNA reads as TGTGCCAGCAGCCCAGGACTAGCGGGGGTGTCGGGGGAGCTGTTTTTT. Its translation is CASSPGLAGVSGELFF.

V usage is TRBV18 and J usage is TRBJ2-2; D unclear. Germline CDR1 reads KGHSH; CDR2 reads LQKENI. Trimming left V 4 bases short and J 4 bases short, with 10 bases between. The CDR3 consists of 14 residues. The CDR3 is CASSRRFGTGELFF. DNA for the CDR3: TGTGCCAGCTCACGTCGGTTCGGCACCGGGGAGCTGTTTTTT.

The chain uses TRBV28 and TRBJ1-1, with TRBD1 as a possible D gene (6 bases). From germline, CDR1 is MDHEN and CDR2 SYDVKM. The CDR3 contains 17 residues. The germline V and J ends were trimmed by 4 bases and 6 bases, with 24 bases remaining between them. CDR3 nucleotides: TGTGCCAGCAGTTCCTCTCACGGGGGGGCGCCATTGTCTGAAGCTTTCTTT. Residues: CASSSSHGGAPLSEAFF.

The chain carries TRBV7-9 and TRBJ2-2; no reliable D call. Germline CDR1 SEHNR, CDR2 FQNEAQ (reference sequence). Trimming shortened V by 5 bases and J by 5 bases, and 9 bases separated the two germline ends. The CDR3 is 13 amino acids. The CDR3 DNA reads as TGTGCCAGCAGCCGCAGTACGACCGGGGAGCTGTTTTTT. Amino acids: CASSRSTTGELFF. The variable domain in full, with the rest retrieved from reference TRBV7-9 and TRBJ2-2, is DTGVSQNPRHKITKRGQNVTFRCDPISEHNRLYWYRQTLGQGPEFLTYFQNEAQLEKSRLLSDRFSAERPKGSFSTLEIQRTEQGDSAMYLCASSRSTTGELFFGEGSRLTVL.

The rearrangement uses TRBV28 and TRBJ2-7; 16 bases agree with TRBD2. The CDR3 spans 18 residues. The J segment lost 7 bases and the V segment lost 7 bases, leaving 16 bases of the junction unmatched. Per germline, CDR1 MDHEN and CDR2 SYDVKM. CDR3 sequence: CASIPSGLAGGALQEQYF. The CDR3 nucleotides read TGTGCCAGCATTCCATCGGGACTAGCGGGAGGGGCCCTTCAGGAGCAGTACTTC.

This chain links TRBV9 with TRBJ2-7; D might be TRBD2 (5 bases). Germline V gene data show CDR1 as SGDLS and CDR2 as YYNGEE. Deletions cut 3 bases from V and 2 bases from J, with 12 bases between. CDR3 length equals 14 residues. The CDR3 DNA reads as TGTGCCAGCAGCGGAGGGATGGGGACCTACGAGCAGTACTTC. Amino acid sequence: CASSGGMGTYEQYF.

The chain has TRBV30 and TRBJ2-1, with 10 positions matching TRBD1. V shed 3 bases, J shed 6 bases, and the junction held 5 bases outside the gene matches. CDR1 GTSNPN and CDR2 SVGIG come from the germline V gene (reference sequence). The CDR3 runs 14 residues. The CDR3 spells CAWSRDRGPNEQFF. Written as DNA, the CDR3 is TGTGCCTGGAGCCGGGACAGGGGTCCCAATGAGCAGTTCTTC.

This clone was observed a few times. The rearrangement links TRBV19 to TRBJ2-7, with D maybe TRBD1 (5 bases). V gave up 1 base and J gave up 9 bases, with 16 bases separating them. CDR1 is LNHDA and CDR2 is SQIVND in the germline V gene (reference sequence). CDR3 length: 14 residues. The chain's CDR3 is CASSIGGRTPRQYF. The CDR3, as DNA: TGTGCCAGTAGTATAGGGGGCAGGACACCAAGGCAGTACTTC.

The V and J genes are TRBV28 and TRBJ2-7; TRBD2 aligns across 13 bases. The CDR3 extends over 14 amino acids. Germline V CDR1 and CDR2: MDHEN, SYDVKM. After removal of 6 bases from V and 7 bases from J, the junction contained 6 bases not matched to a gene. CDR3 bases: TGTGCCAGCAGGACTAGCGGGAGGCTTACAGAGCAGTACTTC. Amino acids: CASRTSGRLTEQYF.

The chain employs TRBV5-1 and TRBJ2-2; 8 nucleotides line up with TRBD1. V shed 0 bases and J 5 bases; nucleotides not matched to a gene: 6. The CDR3 covers 16 residues. Germline loops: CDR1 SGHRS, CDR2 YFSETQ. CDR3 sequence reads: CASSLGQGLRTGELFF. Written as DNA, the CDR3 is TGCGCCAGCAGCTTGGGACAGGGGTTAAGGACCGGGGAGCTGTTTTTT.